Below are 25 T cell receptor beta chains sequenced from a single sample in a study of blood T cell repertoires in COVID-19. Using immunoSEQ multiplex PCR, the repertoire was profiled, and TCRdb retains in-frame clones only, with some absent. The table records tens of thousands of clones, 88% of them present only once. The sample taken for sequencing was peripheral blood. The origin of the receptors is a woman of 80 years or more with acute or convalescent COVID-19.

The rearrangement uses TRBV3-1 (or the pseudogene TRBV3-2) and TRBJ1-4; D ambiguous. Germline V gene sequence: CDR1 LGHDT, CDR2 YNNKEL (reference sequence). CDR3 length equals 12 residues. Trimming removed 3 bases from V and 10 bases from J, with 9 bases in between. The DNA for the CDR3 is TGTGCCAGCAGCCAGTCCCGAGGAAAACTGTTTTTT. Amino acids: CASSQSRGKLFF.

This clone was observed a few times. The V gene is TRBV10-3, the J gene TRBJ1-1; no clear D. The CDR3 has 13 residues. CDR1 is ENHRY and CDR2 is SYGVKD in the germline V gene. Trimming stripped 4 bases from V and 1 base from J, with 7 bases between. The CDR3 DNA is TGTGCCATCAGTGCAGAGGGGAACACTGAAGCTTTCTTT. Its translation is CAISAEGNTEAFF.

The V call is TRBV7-6, the J call TRBJ2-4; D might be TRBD1 (5 bases). This CDR3 spans 16 amino acids. CDR1 and CDR2 from the germline V gene are SGHVS and FNYEAQ. Trimming removed 1 base at V and 0 bases at J, with 10 bases between. The CDR3: CASSLGTHQAKNIQYF. The DNA for the CDR3 is TGTGCCAGCAGCTTAGGGACACACCAAGCCAAAAACATTCAGTACTTC.

The V gene is TRBV19, the J gene TRBJ2-7; 12 positions agree with TRBD2. After removal of 6 bases from V and 2 bases from J, the junction contained 2 bases not matched to a gene. The CDR3 runs to 14 residues. Germline V gene sequence: CDR1 LNHDA, CDR2 SQIVND (reference sequence). The CDR3 coding sequence is TGTGCCAGTAGGACTAGCGGGGGAACCTACGAGCAGTACTTC. Translated, it gives CASRTSGGTYEQYF.

V usage is TRBV18 and J usage is TRBJ1-3; D gene ambiguous. Trimming shortened V by 2 bases and J by 0 bases, and 5 bases separated the two germline ends. This CDR3 is built from 14 residues. The germline V gene encodes CDR1 KGHSH and CDR2 LQKENI. CDR3 nucleotide sequence: TGTGCCAGCTCACCAGGAGTCTCTGGAAACACCATATATTTT. The encoded protein is CASSPGVSGNTIYF.

This clone was observed once. This chain links TRBV19 with TRBJ1-2; D perhaps matches TRBD1 (5 bases). The CDR3 covers 14 residues. Trimming removed 3 bases at V and 3 bases at J, with 11 bases between. In germline, CDR1 is LNHDA, CDR2 SQIVND (reference sequence). The CDR3 protein is CASSIKGMDYGYTF. CDR3 in DNA: TGTGCCAGTAGTATCAAGGGGATGGACTATGGCTACACCTTC.

The chain combines TRBV7-9 with TRBJ1-1; TRBD1 matches 8 bases. The CDR3 is 14 residues long. From germline, CDR1 is SEHNR and CDR2 FQNEAQ (reference sequence). V lost 7 bases to trimming and J lost 1 base; unmatched junction nucleotides: 5. CDR3 sequence: CASTLGQANTEAFF. For the CDR3, the DNA is TGTGCCAGCACCTTGGGACAGGCGAACACTGAAGCTTTCTTT.

This chain uses TRBV7-2 with TRBJ2-2; 8 bases fit TRBD1. Germline V gives CDR1 SGHTA, CDR2 FQGNSA. The CDR3 covers 14 residues. V dropped 5 bases and J dropped 6; count of bases not matched to a gene: 5. This chain's CDR3 is CASSPRQGPGELFF. The CDR3 DNA reads as TGTGCCAGCAGCCCGAGACAGGGGCCCGGGGAGCTGTTTTTT.

V usage is TRBV7-9 and J usage is TRBJ2-2; 7 bases agree with TRBD1. CDR3 size: 17 residues. Germline V gene lookup returns CDR1 SEHNR and CDR2 FQNEAQ (reference sequence). J lost 2 bases, V lost 1 base, and 7 bases had no gene match. DNA of the CDR3: TGTGCCAGCAGCTTAGGGACCGGGACAGCCAACACCGGGGAGCTGTTTTTT. This gives the protein CASSLGTGTANTGELFF.

The V call is TRBV15, the J call TRBJ1-1; tentative D call: TRBD1 (6 bases). Per germline, CDR1 LNHNV and CDR2 YYDKDF (reference sequence). V was trimmed by 2 bases and J by 6 bases, leaving 16 bases between them. The CDR3 has 15 residues. The CDR3 sequence: CATSRRTAQRPEAFF. DNA for the CDR3: TGTGCCACCAGCAGACGGACAGCTCAAAGGCCTGAAGCTTTCTTT. Supplemented by reference TRBV15 and TRBJ1-1, the full variable domain reads DAMVIQNPRYQVTQFGKPVTLSCSQTLNHNVMYWYQQKSSQAPKLLFHYYDKDFNNEADTPDNFQSRRPNTSFCFLDIRSPGLGDTAMYLCATSRRTAQRPEAFFGQGTRLTVV.

V and J are TRBV3-1 (or the pseudogene TRBV3-2) and TRBJ1-2, with D possibly TRBD1 on 5 matching bases. The CDR3 is 16 amino acids. Germline CDR1 and CDR2: LGHDT and YNNKEL (reference sequence). The V end lost 1 base, the J end lost 5 bases, and 17 bases lay between the germline ends. The CDR3 region is CASSQVKGGAFYGYTF. In DNA form, the CDR3 reads TGTGCCAGCAGCCAAGTTAAAGGTGGGGCTTTTTATGGCTACACCTTC.

The V and J genes are TRBV12-2 and TRBJ1-2; the table's D call of TRBD1 was not tested on the DNA. TRBV12-2 is a pseudogene. The CDR3 has 14 amino acids. In nucleotides, the CDR3 is TGTGCAAGTCGCTTAGCAGGACAGGGGGACGGCTACACCTTC. Protein: CASRLAGQGDGYTF.

V is TRBV9 and J is TRBJ1-2, with unresolved D. CDR1 and CDR2 (germline): SGDLS, YYNGEE. The CDR3 length is 13 residues. V lost 0 bases and J lost 6, with 9 bases in between. The CDR3 nucleotides read TGTGCCAGCAGCGTAGATCGGCAGGATGGCTACACCTTC. As protein: CASSVDRQDGYTF.

V gene TRBV5-6 combines with J gene TRBJ1-4; the D gene is possibly TRBD1 (6 bases). V lost 2 bases to trimming and J lost 4 bases, with 12 bases between them. Germline CDR1 is SGHDT and CDR2 is YYEEEE. CDR3 size: 15 residues. The CDR3 nucleotides read TGTGCCAGCAGCTTCAGGGGTGCGGGTAATGAAAAACTGTTTTTT. Protein sequence: CASSFRGAGNEKLFF.

The chain carries TRBV7-9 and TRBJ2-3; D is perhaps TRBD1 (6 bases). Germline V CDR1 and CDR2: SEHNR, FQNEAQ (reference sequence). CDR3 size: 13 residues. Trimming took off 5 bases at V and 2 bases at J, with 8 bases between the two ends. The CDR3, as DNA: TGTGCCAGCAGCCAGGGGACCACAGATACGCAGTATTTT. Protein product: CASSQGTTDTQYF.

The chain has TRBV19 and TRBJ1-1; D uncertain. V lost 6 bases, J lost 5 bases, and 13 bases lay in between. Germline CDR1 is LNHDA and CDR2 is SQIVND (reference sequence). The CDR3 contains 13 residues. The CDR3, as DNA: TGTGCCAGTAGGGACCGCCCGGGAACTGAAGCTTTCTTT. Translating it yields CASRDRPGTEAFF.

This chain joins TRBV29-1 and TRBJ2-3, with D perhaps matching TRBD2 (5 bases). Germline CDR1 is SQVTM and CDR2 is ANQGSEA. This CDR3 comprises 13 residues. CDR3 region: CTAGVRGTDTQYF. The CDR3 bases are TGCACCGCCGGGGTGCGGGGCACAGATACGCAGTATTTT.

The chain links TRBV5-4 to TRBJ2-7; D perhaps matches TRBD2 (6 bases). V lost 3 bases and J lost 3, with 10 bases in between. Germline values: CDR1 SGHNT, CDR2 YYREEE (reference sequence). The CDR3 extends over 13 amino acids. CDR3: CASSSAGLYEQYF. The CDR3 region has the DNA TGTGCCAGCAGCTCGGCGGGACTCTACGAGCAGTACTTC.

The chain has TRBV7-3 and TRBJ2-2, with 8 bases identical to TRBD1. J lost 4 bases, V lost 2 bases, and 6 bases had no gene match. The CDR3 extends over 16 amino acids. Germline values: CDR1 SGHTA, CDR2 FQGTGA. CDR3 amino acids: CASSLEAGGATGELFF. In nucleotides, the CDR3 is TGTGCCAGCAGCTTAGAGGCAGGGGGCGCCACCGGGGAGCTGTTTTTT.

The chain uses TRBV4-1 and TRBJ1-1, with D possibly being TRBD1 (5 bases). There are 19 residues in the CDR3. CDR1 MGHRA and CDR2 YSYEKL come from the germline V gene. Trimming took off 0 bases at V and 1 base at J, with 21 bases between the two ends. CDR3 nucleotide sequence: TGCGCCAGCAGCCAAGATCATGGGGGGTTGGGCCCGGGGAACACTGAAGCTTTCTTT. It is translated as CASSQDHGGLGPGNTEAFF.

V is TRBV18 and J is TRBJ2-1; TRBD2 agrees at 9 bases. J was trimmed by 7 bases and V by 10 bases; bases with no gene match: 14. Germline V gene data show CDR1 as KGHSH and CDR2 as LQKENI. This CDR3 is built from 15 residues. CDR3 DNA sequence: TGTGCCACCCGGACTAGCGCTTTATCAGGGAATGAGCAGTTCTTC. This gives the protein CATRTSALSGNEQFF.

This rearrangement joins TRBV7-2 to TRBJ2-1; D call uncertain. Germline V gene sequence: CDR1 SGHTA, CDR2 FQGNSA. V lost 6 bases, J lost 1 base, and 10 bases lay in between. The CDR3 totals 14 residues. CDR3 coding DNA: TGTGCCAGCAGTCCGACTTCATCCTACAATGAGCAGTTCTTC. It translates to CASSPTSSYNEQFF.

This sequence joins TRBV6-5 and TRBJ2-4, with TRBD1 matching 10 bases. Germline V gives CDR1 MNHEY, CDR2 SVGAGI. The CDR3 loop spans 14 amino acids. V gave up 4 bases and J gave up 8 bases; unmatched junction bases: 5. CDR3 in DNA: TGTGCCAGCAGTTCGACAGGGGGCCTTGACATTCAGTACTTC. This translates into CASSSTGGLDIQYF.

CDR3 in DNA: TGCGCCAGCAGCTCCCACAGGTCCTCCTACAATGAGCAGTTCTTC. Protein sequence: CASSSHRSSYNEQFF. The V gene is TRBV5-1, the J gene TRBJ2-1, with a weak D call TRBD1 (5 bases). Per the germline V gene, CDR1 is SGHRS and CDR2 is YFSETQ. V lost 3 bases and J 0 bases, leaving 10 bases between the germline ends. The CDR3 consists of 15 residues.

V and J are TRBV4-3 and TRBJ2-1, with 11 bases that match TRBD1. In germline, CDR1 is LGHNA, CDR2 YSLEER. The CDR3 sequence is 15 residues long. Germline trimming cut 4 bases from V and 12 bases from J; bases unmatched to any gene: 11. CDR3 DNA: TGCGCCAGCAGCCCGGGACAGGGGGGGCTCGTGGGGCAGTTCTTC. It translates to CASSPGQGGLVGQFF.